The rows below give T cell receptor beta chains drawn from one sample of a study of T cells in Graves' hyperthyroidism and ophthalmopathy. TCRdb fed the multiplex PCR reads into MiXCR, producing one record per CDR3 protein. There are fewer than 600,000 distinct CDR3 sequences in the sample; 14% occur only once, and about 14% lies in the top ten. The sample taken for sequencing was blood. All receptors derive from a woman in her forties with Graves' hyperthyroidism. CDR3s include the opening cysteine and the closing phenylalanine or tryptophan. The D gene is left open where the match is weak. Clone size is shown for a subset of rows, as once, few, many or a class of expanded clone.

j_gene | abundance | d_gene | v_gene | CDR3aa | CDR3nt
TRBJ2-4 | . | . | TRBV14 | CASSQGNTKNIQYF | TGTGCCAGCAGCCAGGGCAATACCAAAAACATTCAGTACTTC
TRBJ2-2 | few | TRBD2 | TRBV4-1 | CASSYNYLAGVTGELFF | TGCGCCAGCAGCTACAACTACCTAGCGGGAGTTACCGGGGAGCTGTTTTTT
TRBJ1-1 | many | TRBD1 | TRBV20-1 | CSAAPGQVNTEAFF | TGCAGTGCGGCCCCGGGACAGGTGAACACTGAAGCTTTCTTT
TRBJ1-6 | . | . | TRBV27 | CASSPLLGIHSPLHF | TGTGCCAGCAGTCCCCTTCTGGGGATTCATTCACCCCTCCACTTT
TRBJ2-2 | . | . | TRBV27 | CASSETTVTGELFF | TGTGCCAGCAGTGAAACGACAGTAACCGGGGAGCTGTTTTTT
TRBJ2-7 | few | . | TRBV4-1 | CASSQSGGFPYEQYF | TGCGCCAGCAGCCAAAGTGGAGGGTTTCCCTACGAGCAGTACTTC
TRBJ1-5 | . | . | TRBV12-3/TRBV12-4 | CASSFNDGPNQPQHF | TGTGCCAGCAGTTTTAATGACGGACCCAATCAGCCCCAGCATTTT
TRBJ2-7 | few | . | TRBV4-1 | CASSPGVVLDPSYEQYF | TGCGCCAGCAGCCCCGGCGTTGTTTTGGACCCTTCCTACGAGCAGTACTTC
TRBJ2-5 | many | TRBD1 | TRBV28 | CASSTTQGRSPYF | TGTGCCAGCAGTACAACACAGGGGCGCTCCCCATACTTC
TRBJ1-2 | many | . | TRBV3-1 | CASSSGQLVGYTF | TGTGCCAGCAGCTCTGGACAGCTGGTTGGCTACACCTTC
TRBJ2-1 | many | TRBD2 | TRBV28 | CASSIGTSGASSYNEQFF | TGTGCCAGCAGCATAGGGACTAGCGGGGCTAGCTCCTACAATGAGCAGTTCTTC
TRBJ2-5 | . | . | TRBV19 | CASSMGRGAETQYF | TGTGCCAGTAGTATGGGAAGGGGTGCAGAGACCCAGTACTTC
TRBJ1-5 | many | TRBD1 | TRBV28 | CASSSAIGQASNQPQHF | TGTGCCAGCAGTTCCGCTATCGGACAGGCAAGCAATCAGCCCCAGCATTTT
TRBJ1-4 | . | . | TRBV7-9 | CASSLAVGGEKLFF | TGTGCCAGCAGCTTAGCGGTCGGTGGGGAAAAACTGTTTTTT
TRBJ2-1 | few | TRBD2 | TRBV29-1 | CSVGGGAGGPGEQFF | TGCAGCGTTGGAGGGGGTGCGGGAGGGCCGGGTGAGCAGTTCTTC
TRBJ1-1 | . | . | TRBV19 | CASSPSKNTEAFF | TGTGCCAGTAGTCCCTCGAAGAACACTGAAGCTTTCTTT
TRBJ2-5 | many | . | TRBV6-5 | CASSYLGQETQYF | TGTGCCAGCAGTTACCTGGGACAAGAGACCCAGTACTTC
TRBJ1-2 | many | TRBD1 | TRBV27 | CASSTRDSYGYTF | TGTGCCAGCAGTACTCGGGACAGCTATGGCTACACCTTC
TRBJ1-1 | many | TRBD1 | TRBV7-9 | CASSPGQGPGTEAFF | TGTGCCAGCAGCCCAGGACAGGGTCCGGGCACTGAAGCTTTCTTT